This entry concerns a single T cell receptor beta chain. The data were obtained in a study of blood T cell repertoires in COVID-19. Study context: PBMCs, B-cell-depleted T cells, or T cells were the source of the cDNA or gDNA that made up the material.

Methods used by the authors: For nucleated cells, counts were estimated from reference gene primer amplification. The repertoire was sequenced with immunoSEQ multiplex PCR; TCRdb's copy has only in-frame clones and lacks some. The V and J calls and clone size come from that table; D and trimming were worked out from the DNA. Of under 350,000 clones detected, around nine tenths appear once; the ten largest clones hold 2% to 3%. The CDR3 extends over 15 amino acids. In germline, CDR1 is MNHEY, CDR2 SVGAGI. Trimming took off 7 bases at V and 10 bases at J, with 24 bases between the two ends. Participants were aged about 18 to 100 years from some 24 US areas. Clinical histories supplied by participants themselves formed the basis of cohort assignment.

The genes are TRBV6-5 and TRBJ2-3; D is possibly TRBD1 (5 bases). The origin of this receptor is a man in his sixties who had recovered from COVID-19. The sample taken for sequencing was PBMCs or T cells enriched from blood (not recorded which). The CDR3 here is CASILRPDNPRSQYF. The CDR3 DNA follows: TGTGCCAGCATACTTAGGCCGGACAATCCCAGGTCGCAGTATTTT.